The rows below give T cell receptor beta chains drawn from one sample of a study of metastatic and nonmetastatic thyroid tumors. TCRdb re-called clones from the PCR reads using MiXCR. The table lists about 32,000 clones, about 19% of them singletons. Source material: blood. Source of these receptors: a female donor with papillary thyroid cancer or a benign thyroid nodule (not recorded which). Some clones in this sample may be carry-over from other donors' samples. CDR3s leave out the opening cysteine and the closing phenylalanine or tryptophan. Size is omitted from some rows. Given values are once, few, many or a class for expanded clones.

TRBV29-1,many,SVQRGEAGELF
TRBV5-1,-,ASSLRDRAAGYT
TRBV29-1,many,SVENAF
TRBV6-2/TRBV6-3,many,ASSLTPGTGQH
TRBV4-2,-,ASSQDLAVANYGYT
TRBV30,-,AWRKKVSNEKLF
TRBV10-3,few,AISDEGAYGYT
TRBV30,-,AWYPNTGELF
TRBV11-2,-,ASSLDFGASNDES
TRBV5-1,many,ASSWAGDESTEAF
TRBV15,-,ATSAQAQGGTEAF
TRBV4-2,-,ASSQEGSESPLTYNEQF
TRBV20-1,-,RTGEPDYGYT
TRBV6-1,-,ASSEAMRPLYEQY
TRBV6-2/TRBV6-3,many,ASSYSSILGGRTYNEQF
TRBV5-5,many,ASSLGASGRNTDTQY
TRBV5-5,many,ASSPQATYGYT
TRBV20-1,medium-sized,SASTYLQPSSTDTQY
TRBV7-6,many,ASSLFQGEADTQY
TRBV11-3,many,ASSWDIMNTEAF
TRBV4-2,-,ASSQDTGTSSAQH
TRBV20-1,medium-sized,SAREGREADTQY
TRBV20-1,-,SASRLGGYEQY
TRBV10-1,-,ASNQGEAGELF
TRBV19,few,ASSITDYTEAF
TRBV30,medium-sized,AWSEGGIGYT
TRBV20-1,-,SAGVANQPQH
TRBV5-1,many,ASKVDSGNTIY
TRBV20-1,many,SARVAGGANGELF
TRBV5-1,many,ASSLESGGSYEQY